A single sample is the source of the 26 T cell receptor beta chains below, sequenced in a study of T cell clonotyping in hematopoietic cell transplantation. Libraries were prepared by immunoSEQ multiplex PCR; TCRdb keeps only in-frame clonotypes and omits some of them. The data hold 26,000 or so clones, with approximately 96% observed a single time. The sequenced sample consisted of peripheral blood mononuclear cells. Receptor source: a man aged 50 or older in good health. Some clones in this sample may be carry-over from other donors' samples.

The J gene is TRBJ2-1, the V gene TRBV30, with 7 positions matching TRBD1. Germline V CDR1 and CDR2: GTSNPN, SVGIG (reference sequence). The CDR3 covers 13 residues. J lost 9 bases, V lost 5 bases, and 10 bases had no gene match. The CDR3 DNA reads TGTGCCTGGGACAGGGTACGGTCGAGTGAGCAGTTCTTC. Residues: CAWDRVRSSEQFF.

V is TRBV19 and J is TRBJ2-4, with 7 bases fitting TRBD1. Trimming cost V 3 bases and J 0 bases; bases outside gene matches: 11. CDR3 length: 18 amino acids. CDR1 LNHDA and CDR2 SQIVND come from the germline V gene (reference sequence). Written as DNA, the CDR3 is TGTGCCAGTAGTATGGTGACAGGGACGAGGTTAGCCAAAAACATTCAGTACTTC. This translates into CASSMVTGTRLAKNIQYF.

The CDR3 sequence is CASSAGGRDYGYTF. CDR3 DNA sequence: TGTGCCAGCAGTGCGGGGGGCAGAGACTATGGCTACACCTTC. This chain uses TRBV28 with TRBJ1-2; perhaps TRBD1 as D (6 bases). CDR1 and CDR2 from the germline V gene are MDHEN and SYDVKM. The CDR3 loop spans 14 amino acids. Trimming took 5 bases from V and 3 from J, leaving 13 bases between them.

V is TRBV9 and J is TRBJ1-2; no reliable D call. Looked up from germline, CDR1 is SGDLS and CDR2 is YYNGEE. The CDR3 runs 13 residues. V lost 0 bases, J lost 2 bases, and 5 bases lay in between. Written as DNA, the CDR3 is TGTGCCAGCAGCGTAGCACAGAACTATGGCTACACCTTC. Its protein is CASSVAQNYGYTF.

The chain recombines TRBV7-2 with TRBJ1-1; D not certain. CDR1 and CDR2 (germline): SGHTA, FQGNSA. The CDR3 spans 13 residues. Between the trimmed V and J ends, which lost 0 bases and 1 base, there was a span of 3 bases. The CDR3 sequence: CASSLAENTEAFF. The CDR3 DNA sequence: TGTGCCAGCAGCTTAGCCGAGAACACTGAAGCTTTCTTT.

The chain employs TRBV25-1 and TRBJ1-3, with D perhaps matching TRBD1 (5 bases). The CDR3 contains 15 residues. Germline loops: CDR1 MGHDK, CDR2 SYGVNS. Trimming took 6 bases from V and 0 from J, leaving 12 bases between them. The CDR3 nucleotides read TGTGCCAGCAGAGACAGACCGGACTCTGGAAACACCATATATTTT. Protein: CASRDRPDSGNTIYF.

This chain connects TRBV7-2 to TRBJ1-1, with a tentative D call TRBD1 (5 bases). Germline CDR1 reads SGHTA; CDR2 reads FQGNSA. This CDR3 has 14 residues. V dropped 5 bases and J dropped 5 bases, with 15 bases sitting between them. The CDR3 coding sequence is TGTGCCAGCAGCGAAGGGGTTCTCAGGACTGAAGCTTTCTTT. Protein product: CASSEGVLRTEAFF. The full variable domain, with the rest looked up from reference TRBV7-2 and TRBJ1-1, is GAGVSQSPSNKVTEKGKDVELRCDPISGHTALYWYRQSLGQGLEFLIYFQGNSAPDKSGLPSDRFSAERTGGSVSTLTIQRTQQEDSAVYLCASSEGVLRTEAFFGQGTRLTVV.

The chain links TRBV30 to TRBJ1-1, with 7 bases that match TRBD1. The ends lost 2 bases at V and 1 base at J; junction bases unmatched: 1. The CDR3 is 13 amino acids. Germline CDR1 reads GTSNPN; CDR2 reads SVGIG (reference sequence). The CDR3, as DNA: TGTGCCTGGAGTCGGGACAGGAACACTGAAGCTTTCTTT. Translating it yields CAWSRDRNTEAFF. The full variable domain, completed using reference TRBV30 and TRBJ1-1, is SQTIHQWPATLVQPVGSPLSLECTVEGTSNPNLYWYRQAAGRGLQLLFYSVGIGQISSEVPQNLSASRPQDRQFILSSKKLLLSDSGFYLCAWSRDRNTEAFFGQGTRLTVV.

The chain couples TRBV5-1 to TRBJ1-5; D not certain. The V gene lost 7 bases and the J gene lost 2 bases, with 7 bases spanning the gap. Germline CDR1 SGHRS, CDR2 YFSETQ. The CDR3 sequence is 12 residues long. CDR3: CASHYGNQPQHF. Written as DNA, the CDR3 is TGCGCCAGCCACTATGGCAATCAGCCCCAGCATTTT.

The gene calls are TRBV10-2 and TRBJ2-3; TRBD1 or TRBD2 may be the D gene (5 bases each). This CDR3 region has 18 residues. Per the germline V gene, CDR1 is WSHSY and CDR2 is SAAADI. With 0 bases removed from V and 5 bases from J, the gap between germline ends came to 21 bases. Here the CDR3 DNA reads TGCGCCAGCAGTGAGTCGACAATGTCAGGGTACCGGGGAGATACGCAGTATTTT. This translates into CASSESTMSGYRGDTQYF.

This clone was found once. The rearrangement uses TRBV25-1 and TRBJ2-2; TRBD2 matches 7 bases. The CDR3 runs 17 residues. Per germline, CDR1 MGHDK and CDR2 SYGVNS. With 2 bases clipped from V and 1 base from J, the junction kept 7 bases outside the gene matches. The CDR3 protein is CASSEAGETKNTGELFF. Written as DNA, the CDR3 is TGTGCCAGCAGTGAAGCGGGAGAGACAAAGAACACCGGGGAGCTGTTTTTT.

The chain is built from TRBV11-2 and TRBJ1-1, with 8 bases fitting TRBD1. The length of the CDR3 is 16 residues. V dropped 5 bases and J dropped 0; count of bases not matched to a gene: 8. Germline lookup yields CDR1 SGHAT and CDR2 FQNNGV. CDR3 in amino acids: CASSLGRQGLNTEAFF. DNA of the CDR3: TGTGCCAGCAGCCTGGGGCGACAGGGGTTGAACACTGAAGCTTTCTTT.

The gene calls are TRBV6-5 and TRBJ2-5, with D tentatively TRBD1 or TRBD2 (5 bases each). The V end lost 8 bases, the J end lost 4 bases, and 14 bases lay between the germline ends. The CDR3 sequence is 13 residues long. Germline assignment: CDR1 MNHEY and CDR2 SVGAGI. The CDR3 protein is CASRALGVETQYF. CDR3 nucleotides: TGTGCCAGCCGAGCGTTGGGGGTAGAGACCCAGTACTTC.

The chain is built from TRBV5-1 and TRBJ1-1; unclear D gene. V was trimmed by 0 bases and J by 7 bases, leaving 7 bases between them. This CDR3 is built from 12 residues. The germline V gene encodes CDR1 SGHRS and CDR2 YFSETQ. Here the CDR3 DNA reads TGCGCCAGCAGCTTGGTCGGCAATGAAGCTTTCTTT. Amino acid sequence: CASSLVGNEAFF.

The rearrangement uses TRBV7-2 and TRBJ2-5; 9 nucleotides match TRBD1. The CDR3 is 16 residues long. Trimming removed 1 base from V and 4 bases from J; junction bases left unmatched: 7. CDR1 and CDR2 from the germline V gene are SGHTA and FQGNSA. CDR3 DNA: TGTGCCAGCAGCTTAGGAGCGGACAGGGGTCTAGAGACCCAGTACTTC. Translated, it gives CASSLGADRGLETQYF.

This chain links TRBV7-2 with TRBJ2-2; 9 bases line up with TRBD1. Germline lookup yields CDR1 SGHTA and CDR2 FQGNSA. V gave up 5 bases and J gave up 4 bases; unmatched junction bases: 8. This CDR3 is 16 amino acids long. The DNA of the CDR3 is TGTGCCAGCAGCATGCGAACGGACAGGGGCACCGGGGAGCTGTTTTTT. As protein: CASSMRTDRGTGELFF.

This clone was observed a single time. This sequence joins TRBV5-1 and TRBJ2-7; possible D gene TRBD2, 5 bases. V lost 2 bases to trimming and J lost 7 bases, with 16 bases between them. The germline V gene encodes CDR1 SGHRS and CDR2 YFSETQ. The CDR3 length is 14 residues. The CDR3 nucleotides read TGCGCCAGCAGCTTCGGACTTCTTTCGGGTGAGCAGTACTTC. Translated: CASSFGLLSGEQYF.

The chain links TRBV15 to TRBJ1-2; a possible D gene is TRBD1 (6 bases). Germline CDR1 is LNHNV and CDR2 is YYDKDF (reference sequence). V dropped 3 bases and J dropped 7 bases, with 18 bases sitting between them. The CDR3 consists of 15 residues. The CDR3 DNA follows: TGTGCCACCAGCAGGTTCAGTTCAGGGGCGGGTGGCTACACCTTC. This gives the protein CATSRFSSGAGGYTF.

V and J are TRBV5-6 and TRBJ2-2; 8 bases agree with TRBD1. This CDR3 spans 17 amino acids. Germline values: CDR1 SGHDT, CDR2 YYEEEE. The trim removed 4 bases at V and 1 base at J, leaving 9 bases unmatched. CDR3 sequence (DNA): TGTGCCAGCAGCCGACGCACCGGGACAGGGAACACCGGGGAGCTGTTTTTT. Translated: CASSRRTGTGNTGELFF.

This chain joins TRBV30 and TRBJ2-7; D not resolved. CDR1 is GTSNPN, CDR2 SVGIG, per germline (reference sequence). Trimming shortened V by 5 bases and J by 4 bases, and 6 bases separated the two germline ends. CDR3 length: 10 amino acids. The CDR3 protein is CAWLGYEQYF. In DNA, the CDR3 is TGTGCCTGGCTTGGGTACGAGCAGTACTTC. The full variable domain, completed using reference TRBV30 and TRBJ2-7, is SQTIHQWPATLVQPVGSPLSLECTVEGTSNPNLYWYRQAAGRGLQLLFYSVGIGQISSEVPQNLSASRPQDRQFILSSKKLLLSDSGFYLCAWLGYEQYFGPGTRLTVT.

As DNA, the CDR3 is TGTGCCACCAGCAGATCAGGAGGGAGAGCTAATGAAAAACTGTTTTTT. It is translated as CATSRSGGRANEKLFF. This rearrangement joins TRBV15 to TRBJ1-4, with D unclear. Trimming removed 2 bases at V and 3 bases at J, with 13 bases between. CDR3 size: 16 residues. Per the germline V gene, CDR1 is LNHNV and CDR2 is YYDKDF (reference sequence).

This chain connects TRBV7-2 to TRBJ1-2, with a tentative D call TRBD1 (6 bases). V was shortened by 2 bases and J by 4 bases, with 14 bases between the two germline ends. The CDR3 totals 15 residues. CDR1 and CDR2 (germline): SGHTA, FQGNSA. CDR3 in amino acids: CASSLSVEGGYGYTF. The DNA of the CDR3 is TGTGCCAGCAGCTTATCGGTAGAGGGGGGCTATGGCTACACCTTC.

The chain is built from TRBV27 and TRBJ2-7, with 12 bases that match TRBD1. V lost 5 bases to trimming and J lost 5 bases; unmatched junction nucleotides: 7. This CDR3 comprises 15 residues. The germline gives CDR1 MNHEY, CDR2 SMNVEV (reference sequence). CDR3 amino acids: CASSRSGTGGNEQYF. CDR3 coding DNA: TGTGCCAGCAGTCGATCCGGGACAGGGGGCAACGAGCAGTACTTC.

This clone was seen just once. The chain is built from TRBV28 and TRBJ1-6; possible D gene TRBD1, 6 bases. V was cut by 4 bases and J by 7 bases, with 14 bases left in between. This CDR3 is built from 15 residues. Germline loops: CDR1 MDHEN, CDR2 SYDVKM. The CDR3 DNA sequence: TGTGCCAGCAGTTGGCGAGGGACATCGAATTCACCCCTCCACTTT. It translates to CASSWRGTSNSPLHF.

This clone showed up just a few times. The CDR3 loop is CASSQRGSGGDEKLFF. The CDR3 DNA reads as TGTGCCAGCAGCCAACGGGGCTCCGGAGGCGATGAAAAACTGTTTTTT. This chain uses TRBV7-3 with TRBJ1-4, with a tentative D call TRBD1 (5 bases). The V and J ends lost 5 bases and 6 bases respectively, with 19 bases between them. The CDR3 sequence is 16 residues long. CDR1 is SGHTA and CDR2 is FQGTGA in the germline V gene.

The chain links TRBV5-1 to TRBJ2-6; D remains unclear. This CDR3 region has 16 residues. Trimming cost V 0 bases and J 0 bases, with 7 bases left between them. Per the germline V gene, CDR1 is SGHRS and CDR2 is YFSETQ. For the CDR3, the DNA is TGCGCCAGCAGCTTGGTTTGGGTCTCTGGGGCCAACGTCCTGACTTTC. It translates to CASSLVWVSGANVLTF.